This is a list of T cell receptor beta chains from one sample in a study of blood T cell repertoires in COVID-19. Assay: immunoSEQ multiplex PCR; the TCRdb copy retains only in-frame clones and omits some. The table includes some 300,000 clones, about 90% detected once. Sequencing was done on a sample of peripheral blood. All receptors come from a woman between 50 and 59 years old with COVID-19, enrolled during active disease. Both conserved end residues are part of each CDR3. A D gene is named only where the DNA matches it firmly. Some rows mark clone size as missing; the rest say once, few, many or name a class of expanded clone.

v_call: TRBV15
clone_size: .
cdr3_length: 14
j_call: TRBJ1-5
d_call: .
cdr3_nt: TGTGCCACCAGCAACCCCAGTCGGGTTCAGCCCCAGCATTTT
cdr3_aa: CATSNPSRVQPQHF

v_call: TRBV5-4
clone_size: .
cdr3_length: 15
j_call: TRBJ2-4
d_call: .
cdr3_nt: TGTGCCAGCAGCACCCGGACAGCCTTCGGAAACATTCAGTACTTC
cdr3_aa: CASSTRTAFGNIQYF

v_call: TRBV11-3
clone_size: .
cdr3_length: 17
j_call: TRBJ2-2
d_call: TRBD2
cdr3_nt: TGTGCCAGCAGCTTAGATTTAGCGGGAGTCCCCGACGGGGAGCTGTTTTTT
cdr3_aa: CASSLDLAGVPDGELFF

v_call: TRBV4-1
clone_size: .
cdr3_length: 15
j_call: TRBJ2-5
d_call: TRBD2
cdr3_nt: TGCGCCAGCAGCCAAGTCTATCGCGGGAGAGAGACCCAGTACTTC
cdr3_aa: CASSQVYRGRETQYF

v_call: TRBV2
clone_size: .
cdr3_length: 14
j_call: TRBJ1-3
d_call: .
cdr3_nt: TGTGCCAGCATGAAGGGGAACTCTGGAAACACCATATATTTT
cdr3_aa: CASMKGNSGNTIYF

v_call: TRBV19
clone_size: .
cdr3_length: 17
j_call: TRBJ2-7
d_call: TRBD1
cdr3_nt: TGTGCCAGTAGTATGGGCGGGACAGGGTCGCTTACCTACGAGCAGTACTTC
cdr3_aa: CASSMGGTGSLTYEQYF

v_call: TRBV30
clone_size: .
cdr3_length: 13
j_call: TRBJ1-4
d_call: .
cdr3_nt: TGTGCCTGGAGAGAAGGAGGGCGTGGAAAACTGTTTTTT
cdr3_aa: CAWREGGRGKLFF

v_call: TRBV6-2/TRBV6-3
clone_size: .
cdr3_length: 17
j_call: TRBJ2-2
d_call: .
cdr3_nt: TGTGCCAGCAGTTACGGGGGCGGCACAGGGCGGGCCGGGGAGCTGTTTTTT
cdr3_aa: CASSYGGGTGRAGELFF

v_call: TRBV19
clone_size: .
cdr3_length: 16
j_call: TRBJ1-1
d_call: TRBD1
cdr3_nt: TGTGCCAGTAGTAAAACGACAGGGAAGGCGAACACTGAAGCTTTCTTT
cdr3_aa: CASSKTTGKANTEAFF

v_call: TRBV5-1
clone_size: .
cdr3_length: 15
j_call: TRBJ1-2
d_call: .
cdr3_nt: TGCGCCAGCAGCAACGGGATCCACGGCAACTATGGCTACACCTTC
cdr3_aa: CASSNGIHGNYGYTF

v_call: TRBV5-4
clone_size: few
cdr3_length: 15
j_call: TRBJ1-1
d_call: TRBD1
cdr3_nt: TGTGCCAGCAGCACAGCACGACAGGGGAGCACTGAAGCTTTCTTT
cdr3_aa: CASSTARQGSTEAFF

v_call: TRBV6-5
clone_size: .
cdr3_length: 13
j_call: TRBJ1-1
d_call: .
cdr3_nt: TGTGCCAGCAGTTACTCTGGACACCGAGGAGCTTTCTTT
cdr3_aa: CASSYSGHRGAFF

v_call: TRBV7-3
clone_size: .
cdr3_length: 14
j_call: TRBJ2-3
d_call: .
cdr3_nt: TGTGCCAGCACCTACTATAGTCGCACAGATACGCAGTATTTT
cdr3_aa: CASTYYSRTDTQYF

v_call: TRBV2
clone_size: .
cdr3_length: 13
j_call: TRBJ2-7
d_call: .
cdr3_nt: TGTGCCAGCAGCATCCGGGACTCCTACGAGCAGTACTTC
cdr3_aa: CASSIRDSYEQYF

v_call: TRBV7-9
clone_size: .
cdr3_length: 16
j_call: TRBJ2-1
d_call: TRBD2
cdr3_nt: TGTGCCAGCAGCTTATCGACTAGCGGGACGGTGAATGAGCAGTTCTTC
cdr3_aa: CASSLSTSGTVNEQFF

v_call: TRBV19
clone_size: .
cdr3_length: 13
j_call: TRBJ1-1
d_call: .
cdr3_nt: TGTGCCAGTAGTACACAGAGTAACACTGAAGCTTTCTTT
cdr3_aa: CASSTQSNTEAFF

v_call: TRBV2
clone_size: .
cdr3_length: 12
j_call: TRBJ2-7
d_call: .
cdr3_nt: TGTGCCAGCAGTAGATTGTCCAGCGAGCAGTACTTC
cdr3_aa: CASSRLSSEQYF